A selection of T cell receptor beta chains follows, all from one sample in a study of CD8 T cells in Susac syndrome. TCRdb passed the immunoSEQ multiplex PCR reads through MiXCR, listing each CDR3 protein once. This table has approximately 150,000 distinct CDR3 sequences, around 90% appearing once. The material sequenced was CD4+ T cells from PBMCs. Receptors originate from a human donor in good health. Each CDR3 is given with its conserved first and last residue. The order of the fields is CDR3 DNA, CDR3 protein, V gene, D gene, clone size, J gene. The D gene is left open where the match is weak. Rows may omit the clone size; those that give it use once, few, many or a size class.

CDR3 DNA: TGCAGCGTTGAGGGCGGAGAGAACACTGAAGCTTTCTTT; CDR3 protein: CSVEGGENTEAFF; V gene: TRBV29-1; D gene: NA; clone size: NA; J gene: TRBJ1-1
CDR3 DNA: TGTGCCAGCAGTGAAGGAACAGGGCCCTACGAGCAGTACTTC; CDR3 protein: CASSEGTGPYEQYF; V gene: TRBV25-1; D gene: NA; clone size: NA; J gene: TRBJ2-7
CDR3 DNA: TGTGCCGTCGGGGCCAGGGTCCACAATGAGCAGTTCTTC; CDR3 protein: CAVGARVHNEQFF; V gene: TRBV6-5; D gene: NA; clone size: NA; J gene: TRBJ2-1
CDR3 DNA: TGTGCCAGCAGCGTACAGGGAGGCGGTCAGCCCCAGCATTTT; CDR3 protein: CASSVQGGGQPQHF; V gene: TRBV7-2; D gene: NA; clone size: NA; J gene: TRBJ1-5
CDR3 DNA: TGCAGTGCTAGGGTAGGCCCGCCGAACACTGAAGCTTTCTTT; CDR3 protein: CSARVGPPNTEAFF; V gene: TRBV20-1; D gene: NA; clone size: NA; J gene: TRBJ1-1
CDR3 DNA: TGTGCCAGCAAGTATCTGTACGGCGGGGACGCTGAAGCTTTCTTT; CDR3 protein: CASKYLYGGDAEAFF; V gene: TRBV7-2; D gene: NA; clone size: NA; J gene: TRBJ1-1
CDR3 DNA: TGTGCCAGCAGGACCGACAGGGGGAATCAGCCCCAGCATTTT; CDR3 protein: CASRTDRGNQPQHF; V gene: TRBV28; D gene: TRBD1; clone size: NA; J gene: TRBJ1-5
CDR3 DNA: TGTGCCATCAGTGATACACGAATGAACACTGAAGCTTTCTTT; CDR3 protein: CAISDTRMNTEAFF; V gene: TRBV10-3; D gene: NA; clone size: NA; J gene: TRBJ1-1
CDR3 DNA: TGTGCCAGCAGCCCTTCAGACGCGGGAGCTTTCTTT; CDR3 protein: CASSPSDAGAFF; V gene: TRBV14; D gene: NA; clone size: NA; J gene: TRBJ1-1
CDR3 DNA: TGCAGTGCTAGAGATCAGCGCGGGAACTACTACGAGCAGTACTTC; CDR3 protein: CSARDQRGNYYEQYF; V gene: TRBV20-1; D gene: NA; clone size: NA; J gene: TRBJ2-7
CDR3 DNA: TGTGCCAGCAGTCCCTCAGCAGGGGTCACAGATACGCAGTATTTT; CDR3 protein: CASSPSAGVTDTQYF; V gene: TRBV6-2/TRBV6-3; D gene: NA; clone size: NA; J gene: TRBJ2-3
CDR3 DNA: TGTGCCAGCAGTTACGCCGGGGGGGGGCTTAACGAGCAGTACTTC; CDR3 protein: CASSYAGGGLNEQYF; V gene: TRBV6-6; D gene: TRBD2; clone size: NA; J gene: TRBJ2-7
CDR3 DNA: TGCGCCAGCAGCCAAGGGATCGTCCCAGGGGGGTACGGTGTGGAGACCCAGTACTTC; CDR3 protein: CASSQGIVPGGYGVETQYF; V gene: TRBV4-1; D gene: NA; clone size: NA; J gene: TRBJ2-5
CDR3 DNA: TGTGCCAGCAGTTCCCTACAGGGGAACACCGGGGAGCTGTTTTTT; CDR3 protein: CASSSLQGNTGELFF; V gene: TRBV28; D gene: NA; clone size: NA; J gene: TRBJ2-2
CDR3 DNA: TGTGCCAGCAGCTTAGTTGGAGAAGGGGGATACTATGGCTACACCTTC; CDR3 protein: CASSLVGEGGYYGYTF; V gene: TRBV7-9; D gene: NA; clone size: NA; J gene: TRBJ1-2
CDR3 DNA: TGCAGTGCGAGAGTTTCGGGGAACACCATATATTTT; CDR3 protein: CSARVSGNTIYF; V gene: TRBV20-1; D gene: NA; clone size: NA; J gene: TRBJ1-3
CDR3 DNA: TGTGCCAGCAGTGAAGGGGTCTATGGCTACACCTTC; CDR3 protein: CASSEGVYGYTF; V gene: TRBV7-2; D gene: NA; clone size: NA; J gene: TRBJ1-2
CDR3 DNA: TGCGCCAGCAGCCCGGACAGGCCGAACACTGAAGCTTTCTTT; CDR3 protein: CASSPDRPNTEAFF; V gene: TRBV5-1; D gene: TRBD1; clone size: NA; J gene: TRBJ1-1
CDR3 DNA: TGTGCCAGCAGCTTGGAGGGCCGCCAAGGGGATGGCTACACCTTC; CDR3 protein: CASSLEGRQGDGYTF; V gene: TRBV5-4; D gene: NA; clone size: NA; J gene: TRBJ1-2
CDR3 DNA: TGTGCCAGCAGTTACTACAGGGGGCATAGCAATCAGCCCCAGCATTTT; CDR3 protein: CASSYYRGHSNQPQHF; V gene: TRBV6-2/TRBV6-3; D gene: TRBD1; clone size: NA; J gene: TRBJ1-5
CDR3 DNA: TGCAGTGCTAGAGATCATCTGAACACTGAAGCTTTCTTT; CDR3 protein: CSARDHLNTEAFF; V gene: TRBV20-1; D gene: NA; clone size: once; J gene: TRBJ1-1
CDR3 DNA: TGTGCCAGCTCACCACGAGACAGGACCAATCAGCCCCAGCATTTT; CDR3 protein: CASSPRDRTNQPQHF; V gene: TRBV18; D gene: NA; clone size: NA; J gene: TRBJ1-5
CDR3 DNA: TGTGCCAGCTCTGGAAACAGGGGGAACACTGAAGCTTTCTTT; CDR3 protein: CASSGNRGNTEAFF; V gene: TRBV18; D gene: TRBD1; clone size: NA; J gene: TRBJ1-1
CDR3 DNA: TGTGCCACCAGTGATTTTGGACAGGGTGGGGATGAGCAGTTCTTC; CDR3 protein: CATSDFGQGGDEQFF; V gene: TRBV24-1; D gene: TRBD1; clone size: NA; J gene: TRBJ2-1
CDR3 DNA: TGCGCCAGCAGCTTGACACCGCAAGAGACCCAGTACTTC; CDR3 protein: CASSLTPQETQYF; V gene: TRBV5-1; D gene: NA; clone size: NA; J gene: TRBJ2-5
CDR3 DNA: TGTGCCAGTAGTATAGTTGCCTTTCGGGAGCAGTACTTC; CDR3 protein: CASSIVAFREQYF; V gene: TRBV19; D gene: NA; clone size: once; J gene: TRBJ2-7
CDR3 DNA: TGTGCCAGCAGCGCGACCAGGACGGCAGATACGCAGTATTTT; CDR3 protein: CASSATRTADTQYF; V gene: TRBV7-8; D gene: NA; clone size: once; J gene: TRBJ2-3
CDR3 DNA: TGTGCCAGCTCACCAACATATAGCAATCAGCCCCAGCATTTT; CDR3 protein: CASSPTYSNQPQHF; V gene: TRBV18; D gene: NA; clone size: NA; J gene: TRBJ1-5
CDR3 DNA: TGTGCCAGCAGTTTGGCGGGACAGCGTACCTACGAGCAGTACTTC; CDR3 protein: CASSLAGQRTYEQYF; V gene: TRBV28; D gene: NA; clone size: NA; J gene: TRBJ2-7
CDR3 DNA: TGTGCCAGCAGTGGGGGACAGGGCCACTACAATGAGCAGTTCTTC; CDR3 protein: CASSGGQGHYNEQFF; V gene: TRBV6-5; D gene: TRBD1; clone size: NA; J gene: TRBJ2-1
CDR3 DNA: TGTGCCAGCAGCGTAGATTTGGCCAAAAACATTCAGTACTTC; CDR3 protein: CASSVDLAKNIQYF; V gene: TRBV9; D gene: NA; clone size: NA; J gene: TRBJ2-4
CDR3 DNA: TGCGCCAGCAGCACGGGAGCGGGACAGACTAGCACAGATACGCAGTATTTT; CDR3 protein: CASSTGAGQTSTDTQYF; V gene: TRBV5-1; D gene: NA; clone size: NA; J gene: TRBJ2-3
CDR3 DNA: TGCAGTGCTCTAGCGGGGGACGCGACCTACGAGCAGTACTTC; CDR3 protein: CSALAGDATYEQYF; V gene: TRBV20-1; D gene: TRBD2; clone size: NA; J gene: TRBJ2-7
CDR3 DNA: TGTGCCAGCAGCGATATCGGGACTAGCGGAGGCGGTTACAATGAGCAGTTCTTC; CDR3 protein: CASSDIGTSGGGYNEQFF; V gene: TRBV3-1; D gene: TRBD2; clone size: NA; J gene: TRBJ2-1
CDR3 DNA: TGCAGCGTTACCCGGACTAGCGGGCCCTCCAAGACCCAGTACTTC; CDR3 protein: CSVTRTSGPSKTQYF; V gene: TRBV29-1; D gene: TRBD2; clone size: NA; J gene: TRBJ2-5
CDR3 DNA: TGCAGCATCACACAGGGGGCGAGACCTTTCTTT; CDR3 protein: CSITQGARPFF; V gene: TRBV29-1; D gene: TRBD1; clone size: NA; J gene: TRBJ1-1
CDR3 DNA: TGTGCCAGCAGTTCCTCCTTCGTCAGAGGGGGAGATACGCAGTATTTT; CDR3 protein: CASSSSFVRGGDTQYF; V gene: TRBV6-2/TRBV6-3; D gene: NA; clone size: NA; J gene: TRBJ2-3
CDR3 DNA: TGCAGCGTTGCCGACAGCTACGAGCAGTACTTC; CDR3 protein: CSVADSYEQYF; V gene: TRBV29-1; D gene: NA; clone size: NA; J gene: TRBJ2-7
CDR3 DNA: TGTGCCAGCAGTGAGGTAGACAGAAACATTCAGTACTTC; CDR3 protein: CASSEVDRNIQYF; V gene: TRBV6-1; D gene: NA; clone size: NA; J gene: TRBJ2-4
CDR3 DNA: TGTGCCAGCTCACCACGTCCAGGCGGGGGTGCAGATACGCAGTATTTT; CDR3 protein: CASSPRPGGGADTQYF; V gene: TRBV18; D gene: TRBD2; clone size: NA; J gene: TRBJ2-3
CDR3 DNA: TGTGCCAGCTTGACTAGCGGCACAGATACGCAGTATTTT; CDR3 protein: CASLTSGTDTQYF; V gene: TRBV6-2/TRBV6-3; D gene: TRBD2; clone size: NA; J gene: TRBJ2-3
CDR3 DNA: TGTGCCAGCAGCTTAGGAGGGACAGGGCTGAAGACCCAGTACTTC; CDR3 protein: CASSLGGTGLKTQYF; V gene: TRBV7-2; D gene: TRBD1; clone size: NA; J gene: TRBJ2-5
CDR3 DNA: TGTGCCAGCAGTAGACTAGCGGGGGGCCAAGAGACCCAGTACTTC; CDR3 protein: CASSRLAGGQETQYF; V gene: TRBV6-1; D gene: TRBD2; clone size: NA; J gene: TRBJ2-5
CDR3 DNA: TGTGCCAGCAGCCCACAGGGGAAGGGTAGCAATCAGCCCCAGCATTTT; CDR3 protein: CASSPQGKGSNQPQHF; V gene: TRBV7-8; D gene: TRBD1; clone size: NA; J gene: TRBJ1-5
CDR3 DNA: TGTGCCAGCAGCTTAGGCGGGCACAGCGATGGCTATGGCTACACCTTC; CDR3 protein: CASSLGGHSDGYGYTF; V gene: TRBV7-2; D gene: NA; clone size: NA; J gene: TRBJ1-2
CDR3 DNA: TGCAGCGTTCTTGGGGGGTTTGGTGGGAGTAGGTACGAGCAGTACTTC; CDR3 protein: CSVLGGFGGSRYEQYF; V gene: TRBV29-1; D gene: NA; clone size: NA; J gene: TRBJ2-7
CDR3 DNA: TGTGCCAGCAGCTCCCAGCTGACTTTC; CDR3 protein: CASSSQLTF; V gene: TRBV7-9; D gene: NA; clone size: NA; J gene: TRBJ2-6
CDR3 DNA: TGTGCCAGCCAGACTAGCGGGGGGTCCTCCTACGAGCAGTACTTC; CDR3 protein: CASQTSGGSSYEQYF; V gene: TRBV19; D gene: TRBD2; clone size: NA; J gene: TRBJ2-7
CDR3 DNA: TGTGCCAGCAGTGACAGGGCCTTAGGGGCCAACGTCCTGACTTTC; CDR3 protein: CASSDRALGANVLTF; V gene: TRBV11-2; D gene: TRBD1; clone size: NA; J gene: TRBJ2-6